The 20 T cell receptor beta chains listed next were all sequenced from one sample in a study of blood T cell repertoires in COVID-19. The data were produced by immunoSEQ multiplex PCR, yet TCRdb's version contains in-frame clones alone and is incomplete. The table records approximately 63,000 clones, 75% to 80% of them present only once. Material: peripheral blood. Every receptor here comes from a woman of 80 years or more with acute or convalescent COVID-19.

The CDR3 nucleotides read TGCGCCAGCAGCTTGGGGGGGACTACTGGGGCCAACGTCCTGACTTTC. Translation: CASSLGGTTGANVLTF. The chain has TRBV5-1 and TRBJ2-6; 7 bases line up with TRBD2. Germline V lookup: CDR1 SGHRS, CDR2 YFSETQ. The CDR3 totals 16 residues. Germline trimming cut 0 bases from V and 2 bases from J; bases unmatched to any gene: 2. Complete variable domain (other parts from reference TRBV5-1 and TRBJ2-6): KAGVTQTPRYLIKTRGQQVTLSCSPISGHRSVSWYQQTPGQGLQFLFEYFSETQRNKGNFPGRFSGRQFSNSRSEMNVSTLELGDSALYLCASSLGGTTGANVLTFGAGSRLTVL.

The gene calls are TRBV5-1 and TRBJ1-4, with 10 bases that match TRBD1. This CDR3 has 14 amino acids. The germline CDR1 and CDR2 sequences are SGHRS and YFSETQ. V dropped 4 bases and J dropped 6; count of bases not matched to a gene: 3. The CDR3 DNA reads as TGCGCCAGCAGCATGACAGGGGGCGATGAAAAACTGTTTTTT. It is translated as CASSMTGGDEKLFF.

The V and J genes are TRBV19 and TRBJ2-3; the D gene is possibly TRBD1 (7 bases). V gave up 3 bases and J gave up 12 bases, with 22 bases separating them. The CDR3 consists of 15 residues. The germline gives CDR1 LNHDA, CDR2 SQIVND (reference sequence). The CDR3 protein is CASSIDAGKGAPQYF. The CDR3 coding sequence is TGTGCCAGTAGTATTGACGCGGGGAAGGGGGCCCCTCAGTATTTT.

The J gene is TRBJ1-4, the V gene TRBV6-5, with unresolved D. V was clipped by 0 bases and J by 0 bases, with 5 bases between them. The CDR3 has 15 residues. CDR1 is MNHEY and CDR2 is SVGAGI in the germline V gene. This chain's CDR3 is CASSYSGATNEKLFF. The CDR3 nucleotides read TGTGCCAGCAGTTACTCCGGGGCAACTAATGAAAAACTGTTTTTT.

This clone was detected only a few times. V and J are TRBV19 and TRBJ2-2, with 10 bases lining up with TRBD2. The CDR3 runs to 16 residues. Germline-derived CDR1 and CDR2 are LNHDA and SQIVND (reference sequence). Trimming cost V 6 bases and J 0 bases; bases outside gene matches: 4. The CDR3 DNA reads as TGTGCCAGTAGAGGAGCGGGAGGGACGAACACCGGGGAGCTGTTTTTT. Encoded protein: CASRGAGGTNTGELFF.

In nucleotides, the CDR3 is TGCAGTGCTAGTGGTCAACTTCAGGGGAATGAGCAGTTCTTC. Translated: CSASGQLQGNEQFF. The chain combines TRBV20-1 with TRBJ2-1, with D perhaps TRBD1 (6 bases). This CDR3 region has 14 residues. V was shortened by 3 bases and J by 7 bases, with 16 bases between the two germline ends. Germline loops: CDR1 DFQATT, CDR2 SNEGSKA (reference sequence).

V is TRBV30 and J is TRBJ1-2; the match to TRBD1 covers 8 bases. Germline V gives CDR1 GTSNPN, CDR2 SVGIG (reference sequence). The ends lost 4 bases at V and 2 bases at J; junction bases unmatched: 12. This CDR3 is built from 16 residues. The CDR3 reads CAWIGQGAPPNYGYTF. CDR3 nucleotide sequence: TGTGCCTGGATTGGTCAGGGGGCTCCTCCCAACTATGGCTACACCTTC.

A few counts support this clone. This chain links TRBV3-1 (or the pseudogene TRBV3-2) with TRBJ2-3; 9 nucleotides agree with TRBD2. Losses at the gene ends were 2 bases for V and 2 bases for J; bases not matched to a gene: 8. Germline CDR1 and CDR2: LGHDT and YNNKEL (reference sequence). CDR3 length: 17 residues. The chain's CDR3 is CASSQKKLAGVTDTQYF. The CDR3 DNA sequence: TGTGCCAGCAGCCAAAAAAAGTTAGCGGGAGTCACAGATACGCAGTATTTT.

The chain combines TRBV28 with TRBJ2-7; D may be TRBD1 (6 bases). Germline CDR1 reads MDHEN; CDR2 reads SYDVKM. Between the trimmed V and J ends, which lost 7 bases and 4 bases, there was a span of 11 bases. The CDR3 totals 12 residues. The CDR3 loop is CASNLQGYEQYF. CDR3 coding DNA: TGTGCCAGCAACCTCCAGGGGTACGAGCAGTACTTC.

This clone has more than one count but fewer than ten. J is TRBJ2-7 and V is TRBV27; a weak D match, TRBD1 (6 bases). Germline loops: CDR1 MNHEY, CDR2 SMNVEV (reference sequence). The CDR3 length is 14 residues. Trimming left V 5 bases short and J 2 bases short, with 13 bases between. CDR3 nucleotide sequence: TGTGCCAGCAGTCCGTGGGACACTACCTACGAGCAGTACTTC. Protein sequence: CASSPWDTTYEQYF.

The chain is built from TRBV6-5 and TRBJ2-7; D is ambiguous. V lost 2 bases to trimming and J lost 3 bases, with 11 bases between them. This CDR3 region has 14 residues. The germline V gene encodes CDR1 MNHEY and CDR2 SVGAGI. The CDR3 DNA sequence: TGTGCCAGCAGTTACGACATATTGAGCTACGAGCAGTACTTC. This translates into CASSYDILSYEQYF.

This clone turned up a few times. The sample has other DNA sequences that encode this CDR3 too. This sequence joins TRBV24-1 and TRBJ1-5; no definite D call. CDR1 is KGHDR and CDR2 is SFDVKD in the germline V gene. V lost 4 bases, J lost 0 bases, and 9 bases lay in between. The CDR3 has 15 residues. The DNA of the CDR3 is TGTGCCACCAGTGAATCCACGGGTAGCAATCAGCCCCAGCATTTT. Translating gives CATSESTGSNQPQHF.

The CDR3 reads CASSLSGTAPGHTF. The CDR3 region has the DNA TGTGCCAGCAGTTTATCGGGGACTGCACCCGGTCACACCTTC. The chain combines TRBV28 with TRBJ1-2, with D perhaps TRBD1 (5 bases). Germline CDR1 reads MDHEN; CDR2 reads SYDVKM. The CDR3 has 14 amino acids. Between the trimmed V and J ends, which lost 1 base and 12 bases, there was a span of 18 bases.

The genes are TRBV27 and TRBJ2-7; 9 nucleotides match TRBD1. J gave up 1 base and V 2 bases, and 3 bases lay outside the gene matches. The germline V gene encodes CDR1 MNHEY and CDR2 SMNVEV (reference sequence). The CDR3 length is 15 residues. CDR3 region: CASSLKGTGSYEQYF. DNA of the CDR3: TGTGCCAGCAGTTTAAAGGGGACAGGGTCCTACGAGCAGTACTTC.

The chain employs TRBV23-1 and TRBJ1-6, with D possibly matching TRBD1 (5 bases). TRBV23-1 counts as an open reading frame of uncertain function. Deletions cut 2 bases from V and 0 bases from J, with 14 bases between. The CDR3 runs to 18 residues. The CDR3 loop reads CASSQPFNRSSYNSPLHF. CDR3 bases: TGCGCCAGCAGTCAACCTTTTAACAGGAGCTCCTATAATTCACCCCTCCACTTT.

V is TRBV27 and J is TRBJ2-7; TRBD1 matches at 9 bases. The CDR3 sequence is 17 residues long. J gave up 6 bases and V 0 bases, and 12 bases lay outside the gene matches. Germline V CDR1 and CDR2: MNHEY, SMNVEV (reference sequence). For the CDR3, the DNA is TGTGCCAGCAGTTTATCGATCTCCGGGACAGGGACTGCCGAGCAGTACTTC. Translating gives CASSLSISGTGTAEQYF.

The chain links TRBV2 to TRBJ1-2; 7 nucleotides agree with TRBD1. The CDR3 consists of 15 residues. The V gene end was trimmed by 6 bases and the J gene end by 4 bases; junction bases not matched to a gene: 11. Germline V gene lookup returns CDR1 SNHLY and CDR2 FYNNEI. The CDR3 protein is CASSSQRTGGYGYTF. Written as DNA, the CDR3 is TGTGCCAGCAGCTCTCAGCGGACAGGCGGCTATGGCTACACCTTC.

The chain recombines TRBV18 with TRBJ2-3; D is undetermined. The V gene lost 5 bases and the J gene lost 2 bases, with 8 bases spanning the gap. The CDR3 runs 13 residues. Germline V gene data show CDR1 as KGHSH and CDR2 as LQKENI. The CDR3 coding sequence is TGTGCCAGCTCAGCGGTCCCCACAGATACGCAGTATTTT. The encoded protein is CASSAVPTDTQYF.

V usage is TRBV12-3 or TRBV12-4 and J usage is TRBJ2-7; 11 bases line up with TRBD1. Germline trimming cut 8 bases from V and 3 bases from J; bases unmatched to any gene: 3. The CDR3 consists of 13 residues. CDR3 amino acids: CASRGTGGYEQYF. CDR3 DNA sequence: TGTGCCAGCCGCGGGACAGGGGGCTACGAGCAGTACTTC.

By share, this clone counts as medium-sized. This chain connects TRBV11-2 to TRBJ1-2, with 9 bases identical to TRBD1. With 6 bases clipped from V and 4 bases from J, the junction kept 9 bases outside the gene matches. The germline V gene encodes CDR1 SGHAT and CDR2 FQNNGV. The CDR3 is made up of 15 amino acids. CDR3 in amino acids: CASRGQGRDSYGYTF. CDR3 bases: TGTGCCAGCAGGGGACAGGGTAGGGATAGCTATGGCTACACCTTC.